This T cell receptor (beta chain) was sequenced during a study of blood T cell repertoires in COVID-19. Participants were aged about 18 to 100 years from 20 to 30 US areas. Only in-frame clones appear in the TCRdb table, and some are missing; sequencing was by immunoSEQ multiplex PCR. Among around 250,000 clones listed, roughly 85% were seen once. The junction had 10 bases not matched to a gene; V was cut back by 0 bases and J by 2 bases. The CDR3 length is 21 residues. This clonotype was sampled from a woman between 45 and 65 years old who had recovered from COVID-19. Material for sequencing was PBMCs or T cells enriched from blood (not recorded which). This chain uses TRBV23-1 with TRBJ2-4, with TRBD2 matching 16 bases. TRBV23-1 is filed as an ORF, its function uncertain. The CDR3 region is CASSQSEGGTSGRATKNIQYF. In nucleotides, the CDR3 is TGCGCCAGCAGTCAATCGGAGGGAGGGACTAGCGGGAGGGCCACCAAAAACATTCAGTACTTC.